This TCR beta chain derives from a study of blood T cell repertoires in COVID-19 (TCRdb year 2020). With regard to the full study: Samples from collaborators originated in the United States, Italy and Spain and spanned both the acute and convalescent phases of COVID-19. The material from the prospective study consisted of cDNA or gDNA derived from T cells, B-cell-depleted T cells, or PBMCs. Subjects who had been exposed to COVID-19, were actively infected with it, or had recovered from it provided the deeply sampled blood TCRbeta repertoires that made up the dataset. The repertoires were made available in a free public database intended to serve as a resource for research on the immune response to SARS-CoV-2. Samples came from the ongoing ImmuneRACE study (first 160 participants) plus 1,254 subjects from 6 global collaborators. A de-identified subject ID, COVID-19 status, age in years and sex were almost always included in the sample metadata. Where HLA class I and class II types were available, the types were taken from metadata supplied by the sample provider, not from assay-based typing.

General conclusions and limits of the study: The amount of clinical and demographic metadata varied by source and participant and was provided uncurated.

TCRbeta CDR3 regions were amplified from genomic DNA using the immunoSEQ Assay, a bias-controlled multiplex PCR. The authors processed their data as follows. Within the assay, amplification of reference gene primers was used to estimate how many nucleated cells each sample contained. Sequence reads were collapsed and filtered to measure the absolute abundance of every unique TCRbeta CDR3 rearrangement. Productive Simpson clonality was computed per sample as the square root of Simpson's diversity index over productive rearrangements. Entries here come from immuneACCESS through TCRdb and include only in-frame sequences with V and J called. Some clones fail to appear in such tables; in the studies checked, an unresolved V gene covers under half of the shortfall, and the cause of the remainder is unknown. The V and J calls and clone size were taken over from that table, and D and trimming were inferred from the DNA. The sample yields roughly 75,000 clones; 74% were counted once. The ten largest clones capture 2% to 3% of the sample.

The collaborating institutions used their own protocols to collect whole blood in K2EDTA tubes. For TCRbeta analysis, collaborators shipped samples in one of three forms: frozen whole blood, isolated PBMCs, or DNA extracted from either of those sample types. The CDR3 starts with the cysteine, ends with the phenylalanine, and has 13 residues. The CDR3 DNA has 39 bases and is translated from base 1. Looking up the germline V gene (reference sequence) yields CDR1 PRHDT and CDR2 FYEKMQ. V and J lose 6 bases and 8 bases, and a span of 11 bases separates them. This clone is medium-sized (0.01 to 0.1%). No cognate antigen has been identified for it. Base qualities are missing; no much larger clone stands one base away.

Material for sequencing was peripheral blood. Recombination linked TRBV13 to TRBJ1-6; TRBD1 is perhaps the D gene, given 5 matching bases. This clonotype was obtained from a human donor with acute or convalescent COVID-19. The donor label of this sample is uncertain. The CDR3 protein sequence reads: CASRNIGDSPLHF. The bases read TGTGCCAGCAGAAACATAGGGGATTCACCCCTCCACTTT.